This TCR beta chain was identified during a study of blood T cell repertoires in COVID-19. Whole-study context: Researchers got acute and convalescent COVID-19 samples from the United States, Italy and Spain.

Sequencing was performed with immunoSEQ multiplex PCR; in TCRdb, only in-frame clones are kept and a portion is missing. The sample includes about 230,000 clones, about 88% of them seen just once. V was pared by 4 bases and J by 0 bases, with 6 bases of the junction left unmatched. The length of the CDR3 is 16 residues. Germline assignment: CDR1 MNHNS and CDR2 SASEGT. V usage is TRBV6-1 and J usage is TRBJ1-5; 7 bases line up with TRBD1. The sequenced sample was peripheral blood. The receptor was derived from a man in his forties or fifties with acute or convalescent COVID-19. CDR3 amino acids: CASSGGTVYSNQPQHF. CDR3 bases: TGTGCCAGCAGTGGGGGGACAGTTTATAGCAATCAGCCCCAGCATTTT.